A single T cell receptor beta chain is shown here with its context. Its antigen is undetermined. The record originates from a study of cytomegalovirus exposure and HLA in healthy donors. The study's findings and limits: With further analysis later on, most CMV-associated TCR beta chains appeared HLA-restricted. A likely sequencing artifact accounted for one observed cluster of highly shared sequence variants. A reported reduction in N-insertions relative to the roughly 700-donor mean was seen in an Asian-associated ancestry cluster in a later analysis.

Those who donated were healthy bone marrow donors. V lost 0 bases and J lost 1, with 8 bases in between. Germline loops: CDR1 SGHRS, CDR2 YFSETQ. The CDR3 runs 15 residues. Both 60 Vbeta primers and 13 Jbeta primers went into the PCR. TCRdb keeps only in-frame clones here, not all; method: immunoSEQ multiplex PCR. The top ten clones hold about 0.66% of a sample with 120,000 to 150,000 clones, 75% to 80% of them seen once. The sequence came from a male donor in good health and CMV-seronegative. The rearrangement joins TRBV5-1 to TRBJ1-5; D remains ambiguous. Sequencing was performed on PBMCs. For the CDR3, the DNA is TGCGCCAGCAGCTTGGTAGCCGGGAGCAATCAGCCCCAGCATTTT. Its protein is CASSLVAGSNQPQHF.